The entry that follows covers one T cell receptor (beta chain) sequence. The data were obtained in a study of blood T cell repertoires in COVID-19. Background on the study: The United States, Italy and Spain provided the acute and convalescent COVID-19 samples.

Authors' processing steps: By means of reference gene primer amplification, nucleated cell counts were estimated. Only in-frame clones appear in the TCRdb table, and some are missing; sequencing was by immunoSEQ multiplex PCR. V and J calls plus clone size are reproduced from that table; the DNA served to infer D and trimming. The table records about 250,000 clones, 90% of them present only once. This CDR3 has 14 residues. Germline CDR1 and CDR2: SEHNR and FQNEAQ (reference sequence). V dropped 1 base and J dropped 4; count of bases not matched to a gene: 4. The chain joins TRBV7-9 to TRBJ2-7, with TRBD1 matching over 7 bases. The sample consisted of peripheral blood. The TCR comes from an older woman with COVID-19, enrolled during active disease. The DNA for the CDR3 is TGTGCCAGCAGCTTAGGTGGCAGGGGGTACGAGCAGTACTTC. It codes for CASSLGGRGYEQYF.